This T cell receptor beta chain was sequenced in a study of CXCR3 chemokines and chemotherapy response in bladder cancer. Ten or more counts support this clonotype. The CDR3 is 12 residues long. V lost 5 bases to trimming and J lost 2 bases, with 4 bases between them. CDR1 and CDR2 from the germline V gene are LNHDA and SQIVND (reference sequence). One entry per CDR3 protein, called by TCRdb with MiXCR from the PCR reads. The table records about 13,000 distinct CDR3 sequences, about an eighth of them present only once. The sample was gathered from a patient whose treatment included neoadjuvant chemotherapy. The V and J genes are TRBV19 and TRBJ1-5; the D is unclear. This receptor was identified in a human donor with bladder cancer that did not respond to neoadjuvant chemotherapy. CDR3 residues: CASSQGNQPQHF. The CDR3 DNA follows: TGTGCCAGTAGTCAGGGCAATCAGCCCCAGCATTTT.